The rows below give T cell receptor beta chains drawn from one sample of a study of siplizumab effects on memory and regulatory T cells. Some clones are missing from TCRdb's copy, which holds only in-frame ones; the method was immunoSEQ multiplex PCR. The sample lists 60,000 to 65,000 clones, 79% occurring once. Material for sequencing was memory CD4+ T cells sorted from blood. These receptors originate from a human donor in good health. Both conserved end residues are part of each CDR3.

TRBV20-1	TRBJ2-5	CSGLAAETQYF
TRBV10-3	TRBJ2-7	CAISDPGTSGGSEQYF
TRBV6-6	TRBJ2-5	CASSYREGQTQYF
TRBV2	TRBJ1-1	CASLRVMNTEAFF
TRBV18	TRBJ1-2	CASSPGQGADGYTF
TRBV27	TRBJ1-1	CASSLRQTNTEAFF
TRBV5-4	TRBJ2-3	CASSFLTGGLDTQYF
TRBV5-4	TRBJ2-2	CASSLYVGELFF
TRBV11-2	TRBJ2-1	CASSFLAGDLTNEQFF
TRBV11-3	TRBJ2-7	CATRVGGSYEQYF
TRBV6-5	TRBJ2-2	CASSSRGRSYTGELFF
TRBV7-2	TRBJ2-5	CASSLGAGVLQETQYF
TRBV30	TRBJ1-6	CAWSSGQGNSPLHF
TRBV6-4	TRBJ1-1	CASSWDRDTEAFF
TRBV29-1	TRBJ2-1	CSVGGTGSYNEQFF
TRBV14	TRBJ2-5	CASSLLAGRGEETQYF
TRBV25-1	TRBJ1-3	CASSGAGSGNTIYF
TRBV7-2	TRBJ2-1	CASSPAAGGPHEQFF
TRBV7-3	TRBJ1-6	CASSLQGGNSPLHF
TRBV9	TRBJ1-6	CASSPLGQSYNSPLHF
TRBV29-1	TRBJ1-2	CSARLEGYGYTF
TRBV4-3	TRBJ2-5	CASSQGGTREETQYF
TRBV5-4	TRBJ1-3	CASSSLQGSSGNTIYF
TRBV5-6	TRBJ1-4	CASSLTGATNEKLFF
TRBV5-6	TRBJ2-5	CASSSGGGGETQYF
TRBV5-1	TRBJ2-1	CASSTGQTHNEQFF
TRBV19	TRBJ2-2	CASSDGLGNTGELFF
TRBV19	TRBJ2-7	CASMENSVKREQYF
TRBV7-9	TRBJ1-3	CASSSSGGSGNTIYF
TRBV5-1	TRBJ2-7	CASSKEGDSWNEQYF
TRBV10-3	TRBJ2-5	CAISDEGGQYF
TRBV19	TRBJ1-2	CASSTQVNYGYTF
TRBV2	-	CASSDLAGLEQYF
TRBV18	TRBJ2-1	CASLGQGTYNEQFF
TRBV7-7	TRBJ2-3	CASSPQDSSTDTQYF
TRBV7-2	TRBJ1-5	CARPRGGNQPQHF
TRBV2	TRBJ2-5	CASSLSGETQYF
TRBV5-1	TRBJ2-3	CASSNTDTQYF
TRBV11-2	TRBJ1-3	CASSSSEAWNSGNTIYF
TRBV5-5	TRBJ2-1	CASSSYLTGGEQFF
TRBV25-1	TRBJ1-2	CASSRRGGYTF
TRBV2	TRBJ2-1	CASSGPGPSSYNEQFF
TRBV2	TRBJ1-5	CASSGNRGIQPQHF
TRBV19	TRBJ1-4	CASSKQINEKLFF
TRBV4-3	TRBJ1-5	CASSQDAGLNQPQHF
TRBV15	TRBJ2-3	CATSRDTGAGGVADTQYF
TRBV28	TRBJ1-1	CASRDGGSNTEAFF
TRBV19	TRBJ2-7	CASSDGLVRDYEQYF
TRBV28	TRBJ1-3	CASSAQGLQGNTIYF
TRBV4-3	TRBJ2-1	CASSQEVAGSSYNEQFF
TRBV6-5	TRBJ1-1	CASSHLNTEAFF
TRBV10-3	TRBJ2-5	CAISGSQETQYF
TRBV30	TRBJ2-5	CAWSVLETQYF
TRBV19	TRBJ1-6	CASSIWTGNYNSPLHF